This record concerns one T cell receptor beta chain sequence. Its antigen is currently not known. It has no much larger one-base neighbor in the sample; base qualities were not kept. Collaborating institutions collected whole blood in K2EDTA tubes following their own protocols. Collaborator samples were shipped for TCRbeta analysis as frozen whole blood, isolated PBMCs, or DNA extracted from either sample type. These data are taken from a study of blood T cell repertoires in COVID-19 (TCRdb year 2020). Regarding the study in general: Collaborator samples came from the United States, Italy and Spain and covered acute and convalescent phases of COVID-19. The repertoires were released in a freely available public database meant as a resource for research on the immune response to SARS-CoV-2. The material from the prospective study consisted of cDNA or gDNA derived from T cells, B-cell-depleted T cells, or PBMCs. The sample metadata nearly always contained a de-identified subject ID, COVID-19 status, age in years and sex. The dataset comprised deeply sampled blood TCRbeta repertoires from subjects exposed to, actively infected with, or recovered from COVID-19. Where HLA class I and class II types were available, the types were taken from metadata supplied by the sample provider, not from assay-based typing. Samples were obtained from the ongoing ImmuneRACE study (first 160 participants) and from about 1,300 subjects provided by 6 global collaborators.

TCRbeta CDR3 regions were amplified from genomic DNA by means of the immunoSEQ Assay, a bias-controlled multiplex PCR. The original methods were these. Nucleated cell counts per sample were estimated from amplification of reference gene primers within the assay. To quantify the absolute abundance of each unique TCRbeta CDR3 rearrangement, sequence reads were collapsed and filtered. For each sample, productive Simpson clonality was calculated as the square root of Simpson's diversity index over productive rearrangements. As stored in TCRdb, this immuneACCESS dataset retains in-frame rearrangements with V and J assigned. A fraction of the clones does not appear; measured against another copy, unresolved V genes explain less than half of the discrepancy, and the remainder lacks a known reason. Clone size and V and J calls were adopted from that table, with D and trimming inferred from the DNA. Present in this sample are about 400,000 clones, approximately 90% of which were seen just once. The top ten hold approximately 1.5% of the sample.

The paper's findings and limits, for the study overall: The amount of clinical and demographic metadata varied by source and participant and was provided uncurated.

V sheds 0 bases and J sheds 6 bases, leaving 13 bases between their ends. From its cysteine to its phenylalanine, the CDR3 spans 14 amino acids. Only the CDR3 part of the read is kept: 42 bases, read in frame from the first base. CDR1 and CDR2 were assigned from the germline V gene as SGHRS and YFSETQ. Recombination joined TRBV5-1 with TRBJ2-7; too little of a D gene remains to name it. The receptor was derived from a young woman with active or convalescent COVID-19. Sequencing used peripheral blood. The CDR3: CASSLAPGQSEQYF. The bases are TGCGCCAGCAGCTTGGCCCCAGGCCAGTCCGAGCAGTACTTC.